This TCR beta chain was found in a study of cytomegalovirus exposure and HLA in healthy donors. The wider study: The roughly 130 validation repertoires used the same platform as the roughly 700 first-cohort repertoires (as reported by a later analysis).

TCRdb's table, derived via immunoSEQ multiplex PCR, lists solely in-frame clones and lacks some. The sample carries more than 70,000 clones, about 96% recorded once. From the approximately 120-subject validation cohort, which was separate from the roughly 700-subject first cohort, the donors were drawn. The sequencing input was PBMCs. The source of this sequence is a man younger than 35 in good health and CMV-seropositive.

CDR3 DNA: TGTGCCAGCTGCGGACTGGAGGATGAGCAGTTCTTC. It specifies CASCGLEDEQFF. This rearrangement joins TRBV11-3 to TRBJ2-1; a weak D match, TRBD2 (5 bases). The V end lost 8 bases, the J end lost 8 bases, and 13 bases lay between the germline ends. CDR1 SGHNT and CDR2 YENEEA come from the germline V gene. The CDR3 is 12 amino acids.